Included here is one T cell receptor beta chain sequence, with context. The sample belongs to a study of human T cells and chemical hapten exposure. TCRdb fed the RACE reads into MiXCR, producing one record per CDR3 protein. The sample contains a few hundred thousand distinct CDR3 sequences, under 6.5% of which appear only once. The time point is: patch test 2, 6 weeks after DPC sensitization. The treatment was: therapeutic diphenylcyclopropenone sensitization with weekly scalp DPC. The input for sequencing was whole blood, taken in connection with sensitization to the hapten diphenylcyclopropenone (DPC). The clonotype comes from a woman aged 18-29 years with alopecia areata. Some clones in this sample may be carry-over from other donors' samples.

CDR3 in amino acids: CASRRGTVRTDTQYF. In DNA, the CDR3 is TGTGCCAGCAGGAGAGGGACCGTTCGGACAGATACGCAGTATTTT. This sequence joins TRBV6-2 or TRBV6-3 and TRBJ2-3; either TRBD1 or TRBD2 may fit D (5 bases each). Germline V CDR1 and CDR2: MNHEY, SVGEGT. This CDR3 is 15 amino acids long. V dropped 6 bases and J dropped 3 bases, with 16 bases sitting between them.